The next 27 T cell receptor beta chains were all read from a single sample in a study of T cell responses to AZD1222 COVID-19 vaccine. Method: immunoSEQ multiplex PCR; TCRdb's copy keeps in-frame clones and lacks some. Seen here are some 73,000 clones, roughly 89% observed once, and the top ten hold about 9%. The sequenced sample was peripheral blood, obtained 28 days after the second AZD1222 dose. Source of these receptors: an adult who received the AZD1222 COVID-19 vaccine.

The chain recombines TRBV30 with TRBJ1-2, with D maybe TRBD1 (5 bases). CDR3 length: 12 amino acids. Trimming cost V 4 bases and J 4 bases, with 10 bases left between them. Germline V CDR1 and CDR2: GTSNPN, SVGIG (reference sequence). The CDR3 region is CAWISGGYGYTF. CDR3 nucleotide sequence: TGTGCCTGGATCTCCGGGGGCTATGGCTACACCTTC.

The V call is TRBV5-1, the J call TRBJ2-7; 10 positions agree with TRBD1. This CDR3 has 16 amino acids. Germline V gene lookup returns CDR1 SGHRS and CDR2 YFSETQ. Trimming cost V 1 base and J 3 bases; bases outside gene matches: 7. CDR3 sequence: CASSLFPGQGFYEQYF. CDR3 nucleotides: TGCGCCAGCAGCTTGTTTCCGGGACAGGGGTTCTACGAGCAGTACTTC.

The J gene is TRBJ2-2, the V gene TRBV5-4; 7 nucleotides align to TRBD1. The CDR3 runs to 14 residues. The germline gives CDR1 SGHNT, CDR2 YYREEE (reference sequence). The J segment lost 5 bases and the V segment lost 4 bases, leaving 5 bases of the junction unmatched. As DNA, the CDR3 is TGTGCCAGCAGCCCCGGGACAGAGACCGGGGAGCTGTTTTTT. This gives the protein CASSPGTETGELFF.

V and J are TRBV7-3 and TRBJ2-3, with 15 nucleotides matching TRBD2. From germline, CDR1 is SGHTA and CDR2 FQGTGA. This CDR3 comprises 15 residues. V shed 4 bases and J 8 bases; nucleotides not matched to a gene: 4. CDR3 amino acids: CASSSTGLAGGTQYF. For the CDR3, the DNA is TGTGCCAGCAGCTCGACGGGACTAGCGGGAGGTACGCAGTATTTT.

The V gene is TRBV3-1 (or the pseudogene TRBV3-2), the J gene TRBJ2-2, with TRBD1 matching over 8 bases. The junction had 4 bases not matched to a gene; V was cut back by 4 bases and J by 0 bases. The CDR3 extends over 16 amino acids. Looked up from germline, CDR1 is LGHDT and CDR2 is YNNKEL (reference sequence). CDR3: CASSRRQGTNTGELFF. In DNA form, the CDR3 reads TGTGCCAGCAGCCGTCGACAGGGGACGAACACCGGGGAGCTGTTTTTT.

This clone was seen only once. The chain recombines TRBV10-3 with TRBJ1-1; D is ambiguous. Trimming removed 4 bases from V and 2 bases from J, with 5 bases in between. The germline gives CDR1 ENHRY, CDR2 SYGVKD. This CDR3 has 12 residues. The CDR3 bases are TGTGCCATCAGTGTACACAACACTGAAGCTTTCTTT. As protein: CAISVHNTEAFF.

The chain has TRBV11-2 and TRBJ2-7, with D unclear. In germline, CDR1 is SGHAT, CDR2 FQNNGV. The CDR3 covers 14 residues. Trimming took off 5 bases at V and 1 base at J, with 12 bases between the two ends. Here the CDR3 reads CASSPTTLSYEQYV. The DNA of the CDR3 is TGTGCCAGCAGCCCCACGACACTTTCCTACGAGCAGTACGTC.

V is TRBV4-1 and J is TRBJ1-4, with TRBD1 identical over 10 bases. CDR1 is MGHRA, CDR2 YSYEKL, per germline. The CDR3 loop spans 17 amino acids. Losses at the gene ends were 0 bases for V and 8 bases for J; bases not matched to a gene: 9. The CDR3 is CASSQDPRQGAREKLFF. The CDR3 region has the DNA TGCGCCAGCAGCCAAGATCCCCGACAGGGGGCGCGGGAAAAACTGTTTTTT.

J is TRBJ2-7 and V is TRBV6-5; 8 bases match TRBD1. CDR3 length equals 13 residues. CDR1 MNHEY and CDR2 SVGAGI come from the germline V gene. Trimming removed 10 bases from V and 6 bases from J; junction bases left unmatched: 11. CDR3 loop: CATRRDRGGEQYF. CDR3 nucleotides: TGTGCCACTCGGAGAGACAGGGGCGGCGAGCAGTACTTC.

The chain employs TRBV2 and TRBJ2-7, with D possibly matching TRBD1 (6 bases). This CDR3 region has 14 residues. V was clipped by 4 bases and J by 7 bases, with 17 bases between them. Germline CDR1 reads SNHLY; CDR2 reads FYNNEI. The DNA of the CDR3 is TGTGCCAGCAGTGTAGGCTTCCCGAGGGGGGAGCAGTACTTC. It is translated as CASSVGFPRGEQYF.

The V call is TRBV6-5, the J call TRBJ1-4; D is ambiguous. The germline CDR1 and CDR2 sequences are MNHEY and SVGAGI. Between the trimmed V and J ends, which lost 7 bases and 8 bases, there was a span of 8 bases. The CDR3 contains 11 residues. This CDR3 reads CASNLVEKLFF. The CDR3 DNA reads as TGTGCCAGCAATCTGGTCGAAAAACTGTTTTTT.

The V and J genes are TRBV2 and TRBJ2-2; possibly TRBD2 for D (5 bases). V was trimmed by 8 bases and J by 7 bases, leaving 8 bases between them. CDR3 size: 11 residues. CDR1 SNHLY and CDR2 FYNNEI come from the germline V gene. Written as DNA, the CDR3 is TGTGCCAGCGGGCGGGTCGGGGAGCTGTTTTTT. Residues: CASGRVGELFF.

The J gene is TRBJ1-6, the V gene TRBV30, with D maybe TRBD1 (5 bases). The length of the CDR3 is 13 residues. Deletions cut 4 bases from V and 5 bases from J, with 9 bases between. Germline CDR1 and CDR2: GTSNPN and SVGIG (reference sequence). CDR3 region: CAWTGPHNSPLHF. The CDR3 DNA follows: TGTGCCTGGACAGGGCCCCATAATTCACCCCTCCACTTT.

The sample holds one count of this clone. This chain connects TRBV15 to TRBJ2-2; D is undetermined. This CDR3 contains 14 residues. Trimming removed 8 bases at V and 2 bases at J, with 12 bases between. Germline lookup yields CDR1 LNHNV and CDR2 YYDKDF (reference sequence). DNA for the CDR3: TGTGCCACCCGGGCCCAGCGAAACACCGGGGAGCTGTTTTTT. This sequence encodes CATRAQRNTGELFF.

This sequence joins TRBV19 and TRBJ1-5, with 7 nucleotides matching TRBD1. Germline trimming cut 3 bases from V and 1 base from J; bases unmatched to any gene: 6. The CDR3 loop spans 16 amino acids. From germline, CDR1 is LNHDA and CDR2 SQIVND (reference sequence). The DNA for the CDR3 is TGTGCCAGTAGTATTGAAAGGGGGCGGAGCAATCAGCCCCAGCATTTT. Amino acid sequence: CASSIERGRSNQPQHF.

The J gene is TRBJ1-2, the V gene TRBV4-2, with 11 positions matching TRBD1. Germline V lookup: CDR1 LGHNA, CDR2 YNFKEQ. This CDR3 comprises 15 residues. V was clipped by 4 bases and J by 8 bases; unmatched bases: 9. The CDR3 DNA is TGTGCCAGCAGCCTTCCGGGACAGGGGGGTCGGGGCTACACCTTC. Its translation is CASSLPGQGGRGYTF.

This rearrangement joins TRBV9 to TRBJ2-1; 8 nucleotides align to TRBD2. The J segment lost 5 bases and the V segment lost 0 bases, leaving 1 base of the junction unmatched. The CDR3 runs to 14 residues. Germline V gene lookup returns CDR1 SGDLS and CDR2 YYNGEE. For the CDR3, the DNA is TGTGCCAGCAGCGTAGCGGGAGGGAACAATGAGCAGTTCTTC. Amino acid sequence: CASSVAGGNNEQFF.

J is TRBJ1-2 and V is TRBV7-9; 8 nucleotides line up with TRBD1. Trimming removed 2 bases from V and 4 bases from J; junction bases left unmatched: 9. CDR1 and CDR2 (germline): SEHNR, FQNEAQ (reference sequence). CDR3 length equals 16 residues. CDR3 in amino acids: CASSLSTGVGTYGYTF. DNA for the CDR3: TGTGCCAGCAGCTTATCGACAGGGGTAGGAACCTATGGCTACACCTTC.

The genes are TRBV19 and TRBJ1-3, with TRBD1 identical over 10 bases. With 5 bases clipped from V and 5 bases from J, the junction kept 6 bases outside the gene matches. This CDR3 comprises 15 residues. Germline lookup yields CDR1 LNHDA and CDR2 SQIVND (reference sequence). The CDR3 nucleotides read TGTGCCAGTAGTCTACAGGGACAGGGGCGAAACACCATATATTTT. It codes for CASSLQGQGRNTIYF.

CDR3 nucleotide sequence: TGTGCCAGCAGCTCCAACAGGGTTTGGACTGAAGCTTTCTTT. It is translated as CASSSNRVWTEAFF. This chain connects TRBV6-6 to TRBJ1-1, with D tentatively TRBD1 (6 bases). Trimming pared 6 bases from V and 5 bases from J, leaving 16 bases between. Per the germline V gene, CDR1 is MNHNY and CDR2 is SVGAGI (reference sequence). The CDR3 runs to 14 residues.

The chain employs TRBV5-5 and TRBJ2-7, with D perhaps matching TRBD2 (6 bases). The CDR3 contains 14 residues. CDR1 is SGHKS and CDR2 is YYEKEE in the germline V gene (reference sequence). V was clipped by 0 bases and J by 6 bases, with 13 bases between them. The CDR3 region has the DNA TGTGCCAGCAGCTTGGTTGCGGGAAAGGGCGAGCAGTACGTC. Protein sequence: CASSLVAGKGEQYV.

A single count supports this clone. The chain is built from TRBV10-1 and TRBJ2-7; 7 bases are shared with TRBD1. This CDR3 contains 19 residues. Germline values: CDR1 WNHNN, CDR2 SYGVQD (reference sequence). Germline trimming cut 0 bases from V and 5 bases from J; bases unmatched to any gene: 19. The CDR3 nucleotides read TGCGCCAGCAGTGAGTCTCCCAGGGAGCAGGGGGACCGGGGAAACGAGCAGTACGTC. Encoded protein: CASSESPREQGDRGNEQYV.

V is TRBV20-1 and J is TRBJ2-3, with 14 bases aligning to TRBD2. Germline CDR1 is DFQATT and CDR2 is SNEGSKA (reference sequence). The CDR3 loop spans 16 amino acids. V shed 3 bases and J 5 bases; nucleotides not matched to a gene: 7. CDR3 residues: CSASRLAGGRGDTQYF. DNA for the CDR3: TGCAGTGCTAGTAGACTAGCGGGAGGGCGAGGAGATACGCAGTATTTT.

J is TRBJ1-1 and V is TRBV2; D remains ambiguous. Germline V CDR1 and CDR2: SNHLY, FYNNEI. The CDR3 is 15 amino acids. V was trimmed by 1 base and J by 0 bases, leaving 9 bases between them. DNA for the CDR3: TGTGCCAGCAGTGAAGTAAAGATTCTGAACACTGAAGCTTTCTTT. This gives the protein CASSEVKILNTEAFF. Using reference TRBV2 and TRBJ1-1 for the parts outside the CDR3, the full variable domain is EPEVTQTPSHQVTQMGQEVILRCVPISNHLYFYWYRQILGQKVEFLVSFYNNEISEKSEIFDDQFSVERPDGSNFTLKIRSTKLEDSAMYFCASSEVKILNTEAFFGQGTRLTVV.

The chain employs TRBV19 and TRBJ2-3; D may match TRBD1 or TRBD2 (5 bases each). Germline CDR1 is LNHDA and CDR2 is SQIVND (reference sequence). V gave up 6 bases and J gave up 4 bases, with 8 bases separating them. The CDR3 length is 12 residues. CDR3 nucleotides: TGTGCCAGTAGCGGGGCCGCAGATACGCAGTATTTT. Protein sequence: CASSGAADTQYF.

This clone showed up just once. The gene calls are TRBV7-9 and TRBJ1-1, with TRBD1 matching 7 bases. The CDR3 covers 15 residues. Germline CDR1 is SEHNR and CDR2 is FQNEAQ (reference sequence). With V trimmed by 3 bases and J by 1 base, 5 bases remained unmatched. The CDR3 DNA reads TGTGCCAGCAGCTTGACCGGGACAGAGAACACTGAAGCTTTCTTT. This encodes CASSLTGTENTEAFF.

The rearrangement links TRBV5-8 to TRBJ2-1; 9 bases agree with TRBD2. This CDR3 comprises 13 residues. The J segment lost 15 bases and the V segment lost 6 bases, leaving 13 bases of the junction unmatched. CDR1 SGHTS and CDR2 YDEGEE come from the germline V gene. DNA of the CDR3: TGTGCCAGCACCGCTACTCTAGCGGGAAACTGGTTCTTC. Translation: CASTATLAGNWFF.